This is a list of T cell receptor beta chains from one sample in a study of blood T cell repertoires in COVID-19. Sequencing used immunoSEQ multiplex PCR; TCRdb keeps in-frame clones, though not all of them. Altogether 150,000 to 200,000 clones are present, 70% to 80% being singletons, with the ten largest covering less than 7%. Material for sequencing was peripheral blood. The origin of the receptors is a woman aged 40-49 years with COVID-19, enrolled during active disease. The CDR3 runs from the conserved cysteine through the conserved F or W. Each record gives: clone size, D gene, J gene, V gene, CDR3 protein, CDR3 DNA. D genes are given only for firm matches. Rows give clone size only sometimes, using once, few, many, or a class for an expanded clone.

abundance: few
d_gene: -
j_gene: TRBJ2-4
v_gene: TRBV10-3
CDR3aa: CAISFDPGVNIQYF
CDR3nt: TGTGCCATCAGTTTCGATCCCGGAGTAAACATTCAGTACTTC

abundance: once
d_gene: -
j_gene: TRBJ2-6
v_gene: TRBV28
CDR3aa: CASRETGSIWSGANVLTF
CDR3nt: TGTGCCAGCAGGGAGACAGGTTCCATATGGAGTGGGGCCAACGTCCTGACTTTC

abundance: -
d_gene: TRBD2
j_gene: TRBJ2-3
v_gene: TRBV2
CDR3aa: CASRRLAGKLPDTQYF
CDR3nt: TGTGCCAGCAGAAGACTAGCGGGGAAATTACCAGATACGCAGTATTTT

abundance: -
d_gene: TRBD1
j_gene: TRBJ1-6
v_gene: TRBV9
CDR3aa: CACGQGGNISSPLHF
CDR3nt: TGTGCCTGCGGACAGGGGGGAAATATTAGTTCACCCCTCCACTTT

abundance: -
d_gene: TRBD2
j_gene: TRBJ2-2
v_gene: TRBV3-1/TRBV3-2
CDR3aa: CASSQEGTSGIAGELFF
CDR3nt: TGTGCCAGCAGCCAAGAGGGGACTAGCGGGATTGCCGGGGAGCTGTTTTTT

abundance: -
d_gene: -
j_gene: TRBJ2-1
v_gene: TRBV29-1
CDR3aa: CSVEDSQGRFYNEQFF
CDR3nt: TGCAGCGTTGAAGATAGTCAGGGGCGGTTTTACAATGAGCAGTTCTTC

abundance: -
d_gene: -
j_gene: TRBJ1-2
v_gene: TRBV12-3/TRBV12-4
CDR3aa: CASRPPGQGYTF
CDR3nt: TGTGCCAGCAGGCCACCGGGACAAGGCTACACCTTC

abundance: -
d_gene: -
j_gene: TRBJ1-1
v_gene: TRBV27
CDR3aa: CASSNPRPNTEAFF
CDR3nt: TGTGCCAGCAGCAATCCCAGGCCCAACACTGAAGCTTTCTTT

abundance: -
d_gene: TRBD1
j_gene: TRBJ1-6
v_gene: TRBV3-1/TRBV3-2
CDR3aa: CASSQVQGVSPLHF
CDR3nt: TGTGCCAGCAGCCAAGTCCAGGGGGTTTCACCCCTCCACTTT

abundance: -
d_gene: -
j_gene: TRBJ1-3
v_gene: TRBV13
CDR3aa: CASSLEPLNSGNTIYF
CDR3nt: TGTGCCAGCAGCTTAGAGCCCCTGAACTCTGGAAACACCATATATTTT

abundance: once
d_gene: TRBD2
j_gene: TRBJ2-1
v_gene: TRBV18
CDR3aa: CASSRGTSDYNEQFF
CDR3nt: TGTGCCAGCTCACGGGGGACTAGCGACTACAATGAGCAGTTCTTC

abundance: few
d_gene: TRBD1
j_gene: TRBJ1-6
v_gene: TRBV7-9
CDR3aa: CASSTRQGVDSPLHF
CDR3nt: TGTGCCAGCAGCACCCGACAGGGGGTTGATTCACCCCTCCACTTT

abundance: -
d_gene: TRBD1
j_gene: TRBJ1-2
v_gene: TRBV5-1
CDR3aa: CASSRRQGGDGYTF
CDR3nt: TGCGCCAGCAGCAGGAGACAGGGTGGTGATGGCTACACCTTC

abundance: -
d_gene: -
j_gene: TRBJ1-1
v_gene: TRBV3-1/TRBV3-2
CDR3aa: CASSPPGRENTEAFF
CDR3nt: TGTGCCAGCAGCCCTCCGGGGAGGGAGAACACTGAAGCTTTCTTT

abundance: -
d_gene: TRBD1
j_gene: TRBJ2-7
v_gene: TRBV25-1
CDR3aa: CASTSRGRVYEQYF
CDR3nt: TGTGCCAGCACCTCCAGGGGGCGCGTCTACGAGCAGTACTTC

abundance: few
d_gene: -
j_gene: TRBJ2-7
v_gene: TRBV5-1
CDR3aa: CASSYSPGDMYEQYF
CDR3nt: TGCGCCAGCAGCTACAGTCCTGGGGACATGTACGAGCAGTACTTC

abundance: -
d_gene: TRBD1
j_gene: TRBJ1-2
v_gene: TRBV29-1
CDR3aa: CSVTEPGGNYGYTF
CDR3nt: TGCAGCGTAACGGAACCAGGGGGTAACTATGGCTACACCTTC

abundance: -
d_gene: -
j_gene: TRBJ2-3
v_gene: TRBV19
CDR3aa: CASTRGPLDTQYF
CDR3nt: TGTGCCAGTACCCGCGGGCCTTTAGATACGCAGTATTTT

abundance: -
d_gene: -
j_gene: TRBJ1-1
v_gene: TRBV12-5
CDR3aa: CASGLVGFTEAFF
CDR3nt: TGTGCTAGTGGTTTGGTCGGGTTCACTGAAGCTTTCTTT

abundance: few
d_gene: -
j_gene: TRBJ1-3
v_gene: TRBV7-2
CDR3aa: CAARKAGNTIYF
CDR3nt: TGTGCCGCGAGGAAGGCTGGAAACACCATATATTTT

abundance: -
d_gene: -
j_gene: TRBJ2-3
v_gene: TRBV24-1
CDR3aa: CATSDFDSSGLRTQYF
CDR3nt: TGTGCCACCAGTGATTTTGACTCTAGTGGACTTCGTACGCAGTATTTT

abundance: once
d_gene: TRBD1
j_gene: TRBJ1-1
v_gene: TRBV6-2/TRBV6-3
CDR3aa: CASSYSMGQLNTEAFF
CDR3nt: TGTGCCAGCAGTTACTCGATGGGACAGTTGAACACTGAAGCTTTCTTT

abundance: few
d_gene: TRBD1
j_gene: TRBJ2-7
v_gene: TRBV5-4
CDR3aa: CAYEGQGSYEQYF
CDR3nt: TGTGCCTATGAGGGACAGGGCTCCTACGAGCAGTACTTC

abundance: -
d_gene: TRBD2
j_gene: TRBJ2-2
v_gene: TRBV2
CDR3aa: CASSFRGRAGNTGELFF
CDR3nt: TGTGCCAGCAGTTTCCGCGGGAGGGCTGGTAACACCGGGGAGCTGTTTTTT

abundance: -
d_gene: -
j_gene: TRBJ2-7
v_gene: TRBV6-6
CDR3aa: CASRLGQGDHEQYF
CDR3nt: TGTGCCAGCAGGTTGGGGCAGGGTGACCACGAGCAGTACTTC

abundance: once
d_gene: TRBD1
j_gene: TRBJ1-5
v_gene: TRBV6-5
CDR3aa: CASSTTGRNQPQHF
CDR3nt: TGTGCCAGCAGCACGACAGGGCGTAATCAGCCCCAGCATTTT

abundance: -
d_gene: -
j_gene: TRBJ2-1
v_gene: TRBV2
CDR3aa: CASTEQGGEQFF
CDR3nt: TGTGCCAGCACTGAGCAGGGCGGTGAGCAGTTCTTC

abundance: -
d_gene: TRBD1
j_gene: TRBJ2-1
v_gene: TRBV18
CDR3aa: CASSPPGQVVNEQFF
CDR3nt: TGTGCCAGCTCACCACCCGGACAGGTGGTAAATGAGCAGTTCTTC

abundance: -
d_gene: -
j_gene: TRBJ1-5
v_gene: TRBV4-1
CDR3aa: CASSQDWNSHQPQHF
CDR3nt: TGCGCCAGCAGCCAAGATTGGAACAGCCATCAGCCCCAGCATTTT

abundance: -
d_gene: TRBD2
j_gene: TRBJ2-1
v_gene: TRBV5-4
CDR3aa: CASSLGTSTYNEQFF
CDR3nt: TGTGCCAGCAGCTTAGGGACTAGTACGTACAATGAGCAGTTCTTC

abundance: -
d_gene: -
j_gene: TRBJ2-1
v_gene: TRBV9
CDR3aa: CASSVEVAGDLNEQFF
CDR3nt: TGTGCCAGCAGCGTAGAGGTTGCGGGCGATCTCAATGAGCAGTTCTTC

abundance: -
d_gene: TRBD1
j_gene: TRBJ1-2
v_gene: TRBV7-9
CDR3aa: CASSLFLDRELHYGYTF
CDR3nt: TGTGCCAGCAGCTTATTCCTTGACAGGGAGCTACACTATGGCTACACCTTC

abundance: -
d_gene: TRBD2
j_gene: TRBJ2-3
v_gene: TRBV7-2
CDR3aa: CASSLYRLAGSPDTQYF
CDR3nt: TGTGCCAGCAGCTTATATCGGCTAGCGGGGTCCCCAGATACGCAGTATTTT

abundance: once
d_gene: -
j_gene: TRBJ1-6
v_gene: TRBV27
CDR3aa: CASSSDEGRMDNSPLHF
CDR3nt: TGTGCCAGCAGTTCCGACGAGGGTAGGATGGATAATTCACCCCTCCACTTT

abundance: -
d_gene: TRBD1
j_gene: TRBJ2-2
v_gene: TRBV5-4
CDR3aa: CASSVNRQGNTGELFF
CDR3nt: TGTGCCAGCAGCGTGAATCGACAGGGCAACACCGGGGAGCTGTTTTTT

abundance: -
d_gene: -
j_gene: TRBJ1-5
v_gene: TRBV4-1
CDR3aa: CASSQSASNQPQHF
CDR3nt: TGCGCCAGCAGCCAATCAGCGAGCAATCAGCCCCAGCATTTT

abundance: few
d_gene: TRBD1
j_gene: TRBJ2-7
v_gene: TRBV5-1
CDR3aa: CASSHGQGPYEQYF
CDR3nt: TGCGCCAGCAGCCATGGACAGGGGCCCTACGAGCAGTACTTC

abundance: -
d_gene: TRBD2
j_gene: TRBJ2-3
v_gene: TRBV7-6
CDR3aa: CASSSGGTDTQYF
CDR3nt: TGTGCCAGCAGTAGCGGGGGGACAGATACGCAGTATTTT

abundance: -
d_gene: TRBD2
j_gene: TRBJ2-1
v_gene: TRBV7-2
CDR3aa: CASRRGGRGGGLRDEQFF
CDR3nt: TGTGCCAGCAGACGGGGCGGCCGGGGGGGCGGGTTAAGGGATGAGCAGTTCTTC

abundance: few
d_gene: -
j_gene: TRBJ1-1
v_gene: TRBV7-3
CDR3aa: CASSFDMNTEAFF
CDR3nt: TGTGCCAGCAGCTTCGACATGAACACTGAAGCTTTCTTT

abundance: -
d_gene: -
j_gene: TRBJ1-1
v_gene: TRBV7-2
CDR3aa: CASSTIYGFEAFF
CDR3nt: TGTGCCAGCAGCACTATTTACGGGTTCGAAGCTTTCTTT

abundance: -
d_gene: TRBD2
j_gene: TRBJ2-1
v_gene: TRBV10-3
CDR3aa: CAISGPSGSSYNEQFF
CDR3nt: TGTGCCATCAGTGGCCCTAGCGGGAGCTCCTACAATGAGCAGTTCTTC

abundance: -
d_gene: TRBD2
j_gene: TRBJ2-2
v_gene: TRBV7-2
CDR3aa: CASSLIGGADTGELFF
CDR3nt: TGTGCCAGCAGCTTAATCGGGGGGGCCGACACCGGGGAGCTGTTTTTT

abundance: -
d_gene: -
j_gene: TRBJ2-2
v_gene: TRBV19
CDR3aa: CASSILRETGELFF
CDR3nt: TGTGCCAGTAGTATCCTCCGAGAAACCGGGGAGCTGTTTTTT

abundance: -
d_gene: -
j_gene: TRBJ1-1
v_gene: TRBV29-1
CDR3aa: CSVELSVVNTEAFF
CDR3nt: TGCAGCGTTGAATTGAGCGTTGTGAACACTGAAGCTTTCTTT

abundance: -
d_gene: TRBD2
j_gene: TRBJ2-3
v_gene: TRBV24-1
CDR3aa: CATSDPGTSGSDTQYF
CDR3nt: TGTGCCACCAGTGATCCTGGGACTAGCGGGAGCGATACGCAGTATTTT

abundance: -
d_gene: -
j_gene: TRBJ1-1
v_gene: TRBV5-6
CDR3aa: CASSLFSGKGRNTEAFF
CDR3nt: TGTGCCAGCAGCTTGTTTTCCGGGAAGGGCCGGAACACTGAAGCTTTCTTT

abundance: few
d_gene: -
j_gene: TRBJ1-6
v_gene: TRBV3-1/TRBV3-2
CDR3aa: CASSLSGNNSPLHF
CDR3nt: TGTGCCAGCAGCCTTAGCGGTAATAATTCACCCCTCCACTTT

abundance: -
d_gene: -
j_gene: TRBJ1-4
v_gene: TRBV18
CDR3aa: CASSRPGGANEKLFF
CDR3nt: TGTGCCAGTTCCCGCCCTGGGGGGGCAAATGAAAAACTGTTTTTT

abundance: -
d_gene: TRBD2
j_gene: TRBJ2-5
v_gene: TRBV11-2
CDR3aa: CASKREIGEETQYF
CDR3nt: TGTGCCAGCAAGCGGGAGATTGGGGAGGAGACCCAGTACTTC

abundance: -
d_gene: TRBD1
j_gene: TRBJ1-5
v_gene: TRBV10-3
CDR3aa: CAIRGGTDNQPQHF
CDR3nt: TGTGCCATCAGGGGCGGGACAGACAATCAGCCCCAGCATTTT

abundance: -
d_gene: -
j_gene: TRBJ1-1
v_gene: TRBV29-1
CDR3aa: CSVGWANTEAFF
CDR3nt: TGCAGCGTTGGCTGGGCGAACACTGAAGCTTTCTTT

abundance: -
d_gene: TRBD1
j_gene: TRBJ1-2
v_gene: TRBV24-1
CDR3aa: CATSDGQGGGYTF
CDR3nt: TGTGCCACCAGTGACGGACAGGGGGGTGGCTACACCTTC

abundance: few
d_gene: TRBD1
j_gene: TRBJ1-2
v_gene: TRBV30
CDR3aa: CAWIRQGGRYGYTF
CDR3nt: TGTGCCTGGATCCGACAGGGGGGTCGCTATGGCTACACCTTC

abundance: -
d_gene: -
j_gene: TRBJ1-6
v_gene: TRBV19
CDR3aa: CASSLQYNSPLHF
CDR3nt: TGTGCCAGTAGTCTTCAGTATAATTCACCCCTCCACTTT

abundance: -
d_gene: -
j_gene: TRBJ1-5
v_gene: TRBV6-5
CDR3aa: CASSYSGLQPQHF
CDR3nt: TGTGCCAGCAGTTACTCGGGACTGCAGCCCCAGCATTTT

abundance: -
d_gene: -
j_gene: TRBJ2-3
v_gene: TRBV6-2/TRBV6-3
CDR3aa: CASSYNEAYTDTQYF
CDR3nt: TGTGCCAGCAGTTATAACGAGGCGTACACAGATACGCAGTATTTT

abundance: -
d_gene: -
j_gene: TRBJ1-5
v_gene: TRBV30
CDR3aa: CAWSYPGRGDQPQHF
CDR3nt: TGTGCCTGGAGTTACCCCGGGAGAGGGGATCAGCCCCAGCATTTT

abundance: -
d_gene: -
j_gene: TRBJ1-6
v_gene: TRBV6-2/TRBV6-3
CDR3aa: CASSLQHRSPLHF
CDR3nt: TGTGCCAGCAGTTTACAGCACCGGTCACCCCTCCACTTT

abundance: -
d_gene: TRBD2
j_gene: TRBJ2-1
v_gene: TRBV5-1
CDR3aa: CASSLLGLAGDEQFF
CDR3nt: TGCGCCAGCAGCCTCCTCGGACTAGCGGGAGATGAGCAGTTCTTC